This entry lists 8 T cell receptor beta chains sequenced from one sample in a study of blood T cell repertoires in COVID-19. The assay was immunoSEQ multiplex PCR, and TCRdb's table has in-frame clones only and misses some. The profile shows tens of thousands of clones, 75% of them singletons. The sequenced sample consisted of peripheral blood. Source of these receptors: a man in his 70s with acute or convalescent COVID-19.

CDR3: CASSQVREALAGDDTDTQYF. For the CDR3, the DNA is TGTGCCAGCAGCCAAGTTAGGGAGGCCCTAGCGGGAGATGACACAGATACGCAGTATTTT. The rearrangement uses TRBV3-1 (or the pseudogene TRBV3-2) and TRBJ2-3; 10 bases map to TRBD2. The V gene end was trimmed by 1 base and the J gene end by 2 bases; junction bases not matched to a gene: 15. The CDR3 spans 20 residues. CDR1 is LGHDT, CDR2 YNNKEL, per germline (reference sequence).

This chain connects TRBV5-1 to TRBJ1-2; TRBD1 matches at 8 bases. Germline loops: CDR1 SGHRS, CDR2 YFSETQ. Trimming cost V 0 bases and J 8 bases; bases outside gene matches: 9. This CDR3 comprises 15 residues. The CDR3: CASSLDGQGLGGYTF. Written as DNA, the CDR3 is TGCGCCAGCAGCTTGGATGGACAGGGATTGGGCGGCTACACCTTC.

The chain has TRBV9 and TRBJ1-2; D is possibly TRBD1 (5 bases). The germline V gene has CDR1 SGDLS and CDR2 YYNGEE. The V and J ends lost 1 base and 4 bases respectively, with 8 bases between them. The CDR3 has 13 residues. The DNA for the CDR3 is TGTGCCAGCAGCGTAAGCGGGGCCTATGGCTACACCTTC. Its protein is CASSVSGAYGYTF. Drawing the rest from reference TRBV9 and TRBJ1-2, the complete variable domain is DSGVTQTPKHLITATGQRVTLRCSPRSGDLSVYWYQQSLDQGLQFLIQYYNGEERAKGNILERFSAQQFPDLHSELNLSSLELGDSALYFCASSVSGAYGYTFGSGTRLTVV.

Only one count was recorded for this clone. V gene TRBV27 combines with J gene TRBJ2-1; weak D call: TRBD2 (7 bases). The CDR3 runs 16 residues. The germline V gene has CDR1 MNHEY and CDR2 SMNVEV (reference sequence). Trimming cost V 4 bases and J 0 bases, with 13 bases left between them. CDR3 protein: CASSSLGGGSYNEQFF. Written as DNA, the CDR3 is TGTGCCAGCAGTTCCCTAGGGGGGGGCTCCTACAATGAGCAGTTCTTC.

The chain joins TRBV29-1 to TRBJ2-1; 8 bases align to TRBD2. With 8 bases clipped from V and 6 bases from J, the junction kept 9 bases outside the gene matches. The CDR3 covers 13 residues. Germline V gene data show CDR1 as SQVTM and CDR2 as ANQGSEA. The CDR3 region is CSTVGLAGNEQFF. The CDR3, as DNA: TGCAGCACCGTTGGACTAGCAGGCAATGAGCAGTTCTTC.

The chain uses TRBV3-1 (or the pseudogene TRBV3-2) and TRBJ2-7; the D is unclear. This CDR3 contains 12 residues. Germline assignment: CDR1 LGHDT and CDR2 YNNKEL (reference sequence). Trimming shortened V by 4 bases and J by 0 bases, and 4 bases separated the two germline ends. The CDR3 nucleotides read TGTGCCAGCAGCCCTAACTCCTACGAGCAGTACTTC. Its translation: CASSPNSYEQYF.

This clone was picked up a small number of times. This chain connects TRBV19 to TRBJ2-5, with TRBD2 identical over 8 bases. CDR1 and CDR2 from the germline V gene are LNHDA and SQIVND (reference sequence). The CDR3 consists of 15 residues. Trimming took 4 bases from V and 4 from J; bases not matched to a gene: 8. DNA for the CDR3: TGTGCCAGTAGTACGGGACTAGGGCCCTTAGAGACCCAGTACTTC. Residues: CASSTGLGPLETQYF. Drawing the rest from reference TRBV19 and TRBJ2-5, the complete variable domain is DGGITQSPKYLFRKEGQNVTLSCEQNLNHDAMYWYRQDPGQGLRLIYYSQIVNDFQKGDIAEGYSVSREKKESFPLTVTSAQKNPTAFYLCASSTGLGPLETQYFGPGTRLLVL.

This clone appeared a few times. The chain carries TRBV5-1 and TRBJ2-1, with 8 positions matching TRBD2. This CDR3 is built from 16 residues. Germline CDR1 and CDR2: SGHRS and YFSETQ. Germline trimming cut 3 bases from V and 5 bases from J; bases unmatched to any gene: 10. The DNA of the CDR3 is TGCGCCAGCAGCTCAGGAAATAGCGGGGTTAACAATGAGCAGTTCTTC. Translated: CASSSGNSGVNNEQFF.